This TCR beta chain was found in a study of blood T cells in healthy people across ages. The authors ran a second PCR of 7 to 11 cycles using a sample-barcoded 5' primer and a J-beta primer mix. Samples each returned at least 3 million CDR3-containing paired-end reads. TCRdb recomputed calls from the 5' RACE reads with MiXCR, one row per CDR3 protein. The table has about 570,000 distinct CDR3 sequences, about 26% seen once; the top ten hold roughly 18%. Sample donors were healthy Caucasian individuals that came from Russia, aged roughly 6 to 95. A few counts support this clonotype. The CDR3 is 13 residues long. Trimming removed 6 bases at V and 3 bases at J, with 11 bases between. The V gene's germline CDR1 is SQVTM and CDR2 ANQGSEA.

The receptor comes from a woman aged 70 to 79 in good health. The sequencing input was blood. The chain uses TRBV29-1 and TRBJ1-4; no clear D. CDR3 sequence: CSVRYSANEKLFF. The CDR3 DNA is TGCAGCGTGCGGTACAGTGCTAATGAAAAACTGTTTTTT. The full variable domain, with the rest looked up from reference TRBV29-1 and TRBJ1-4, is SAVISQKPSRDICQRGTSLTIQCQVDSQVTMMFWYRQQPGQSLTLIATANQGSEATYESGFVIDKFPISRPNLTFSTLTVSNMSPEDSSIYLCSVRYSANEKLFFGSGTQLSVL.